This TCR beta chain was sequenced for a study of PD-L1 blockade in urothelial cancer. Study at large: T cell content in blood samples showed a median of approximately 140,000.

The CDR3 is 14 amino acids. J gave up 2 bases and V 6 bases, and 4 bases lay outside the gene matches. Germline values: CDR1 MNHEY, CDR2 SVGAGI. A spike-in of synthetic TCR analog templates was added to each PCR. Generated by immunoSEQ multiplex PCR, the TCRdb table keeps only in-frame clones and is missing some. The table includes about 50,000 clones, 75% to 90% detected once. The time point here: peripheral blood 6 weeks after treatment start. This chain links TRBV6-5 with TRBJ1-2, with 9 bases that match TRBD1. This receptor was obtained from a man between 60 and 75 years old with urothelial cancer. Sequencing was performed on PBMCs, taken around atezolizumab (anti-PD-L1) treatment. The CDR3 nucleotides read TGTGCCAGCAGACGTGGGACAGGGAACTATGGCTACACCTTC. Amino acids: CASRRGTGNYGYTF.